The 32 T cell receptor beta chains presented below share a single source sample, sequenced in a study of identical twins. TCRdb reanalysed the 5' RACE reads using MiXCR and keeps one entry per CDR3 protein. Of 470,000 or so distinct CDR3 sequences detected, 24% appear once; the ten largest clones hold 2.5% to 3.5%. The data were also submitted as part of a second study, on T cells expressing NK-cell markers.

Input material: CD4+ T cells sorted from blood. The receptors stem from a woman aged 18-29 years in good health.

V usage is TRBV7-2 and J usage is TRBJ1-1, with no clear D. There are 13 residues in the CDR3. V was cut by 3 bases and J by 8 bases, with 13 bases left in between. In germline, CDR1 is SGHTA, CDR2 FQGNSA. As DNA, the CDR3 is TGTGCCAGCAGCTTTGCGGGAGGGAACGAAGCTTTCTTT. Translating it yields CASSFAGGNEAFF.

The chain employs TRBV12-3 or TRBV12-4 and TRBJ1-2; D call uncertain. Trimming cost V 5 bases and J 11 bases, with 18 bases left between them. The CDR3 has 13 amino acids. The CDR3 reads CASSPLSGRLYTF. The CDR3 DNA sequence: TGTGCCAGCAGTCCCCTCTCCGGGAGGCTTTACACCTTC.

V is TRBV20-1 and J is TRBJ2-7, with 7 bases aligning to TRBD2. Germline trimming cut 6 bases from V and 2 bases from J; bases unmatched to any gene: 7. The germline V gene encodes CDR1 DFQATT and CDR2 SNEGSKA (reference sequence). The length of the CDR3 is 13 residues. CDR3 in DNA: TGCAGTGCCTGGGGAGGGGATGCCTACGAGCAGTACTTC. Residues: CSAWGGDAYEQYF.

This clonotype showed up just a few times. The chain is built from TRBV20-1 and TRBJ2-7; D unresolved. Per the germline V gene, CDR1 is DFQATT and CDR2 is SNEGSKA (reference sequence). The CDR3 contains 13 residues. With 2 bases removed from V and 2 bases from J, the gap between germline ends came to 10 bases. The CDR3 DNA is TGCAGTGCTAGATCGGGTATCACCTACGAGCAGTACTTC. This sequence encodes CSARSGITYEQYF.

This clonotype has just a few counts. The chain recombines TRBV20-1 with TRBJ2-3; the match to TRBD1 covers 7 bases. This CDR3 spans 14 amino acids. V was pared by 6 bases and J by 1 base, with 7 bases of the junction left unmatched. The germline gives CDR1 DFQATT, CDR2 SNEGSKA (reference sequence). CDR3 sequence reads: CSAERTGGTDTQYF. DNA for the CDR3: TGCAGTGCAGAGCGAACAGGGGGCACAGATACGCAGTATTTT.

The sample holds a few counts of this clonotype. The chain couples TRBV29-1 to TRBJ2-3; D may be TRBD2 (5 bases). Trimming removed 3 bases at V and 4 bases at J, with 14 bases between. The CDR3 loop spans 14 amino acids. In germline, CDR1 is SQVTM, CDR2 ANQGSEA. The CDR3, as DNA: TGCAGCGTTGAGTCTATCCGCGGGCCAGATACGCAGTATTTT. Protein product: CSVESIRGPDTQYF.

The gene calls are TRBV11-2 and TRBJ2-1; D possibly corresponds to TRBD2 (6 bases). Germline V lookup: CDR1 SGHAT, CDR2 FQNNGV. Between the trimmed V and J ends, which lost 5 bases and 2 bases, there was a span of 19 bases. The CDR3 loop spans 17 amino acids. CDR3 protein: CASSHHSGKDAYNEQFF. The CDR3 nucleotides are TGTGCCAGCAGCCATCATAGCGGAAAGGATGCCTACAATGAGCAGTTCTTC. The variable domain in full, completed from reference TRBV11-2 and TRBJ2-1, reads EAGVAQSPRYKIIEKRQSVAFWCNPISGHATLYWYQQILGQGPKLLIQFQNNGVVDDSQLPKDRFSAERLKGVDSTLKIQPAKLEDSAVYLCASSHHSGKDAYNEQFFGPGTRLTVL.

This clonotype was seen more than once but under ten times. The V gene is TRBV12-3 or TRBV12-4, the J gene TRBJ2-3; TRBD2 matches 7 bases. The CDR3 contains 14 residues. V dropped 1 base and J dropped 5; count of bases not matched to a gene: 3. The CDR3 DNA is TGTGCCAGCAGTTTAGGGGGGGAGGGAGATACGCAGTATTTT. Protein product: CASSLGGEGDTQYF.

V is TRBV7-3 and J is TRBJ2-7, with D possibly being TRBD1 (6 bases). V was trimmed by 6 bases and J by 6 bases, leaving 15 bases between them. This CDR3 spans 13 amino acids. The germline CDR1 and CDR2 sequences are SGHTA and FQGTGA. CDR3 loop: CASSRTDRSEQYF. CDR3 coding DNA: TGTGCCAGCAGTCGTACTGACAGGAGCGAGCAGTACTTC.

The chain links TRBV5-1 to TRBJ2-3, with 9 nucleotides matching TRBD1. The CDR3 extends over 15 amino acids. Per the germline V gene, CDR1 is SGHRS and CDR2 is YFSETQ. The junction had 3 bases not matched to a gene; V was cut back by 2 bases and J by 2 bases. CDR3 amino acids: CASSLGTGPTDTQYF. The CDR3 DNA is TGCGCCAGCAGCTTAGGGACAGGGCCCACAGATACGCAGTATTTT.

This clonotype was detected only a few times. The chain couples TRBV20-1 to TRBJ1-1; D is unclear. This CDR3 contains 17 residues. Per the germline V gene, CDR1 is DFQATT and CDR2 is SNEGSKA (reference sequence). Trimming shortened V by 1 base and J by 0 bases, and 18 bases separated the two germline ends. CDR3 region: CSARVWDVKQMNTEAFF. As DNA, the CDR3 is TGCAGTGCTAGAGTATGGGATGTGAAACAGATGAACACTGAAGCTTTCTTT.

The V and J genes are TRBV7-2 and TRBJ1-1; maybe TRBD1 (5 bases). Germline V CDR1 and CDR2: SGHTA, FQGNSA. V was shortened by 0 bases and J by 5 bases, with 13 bases between the two germline ends. There are 15 residues in the CDR3. The CDR3 region is CASSLAEGWKTEAFF. CDR3 DNA sequence: TGTGCCAGCAGCTTAGCAGAGGGGTGGAAAACTGAAGCTTTCTTT.

This clonotype was seen a few times. The chain uses TRBV12-3 or TRBV12-4 and TRBJ2-7; possible D gene TRBD1, 5 bases. Trimming stripped 6 bases from V and 2 bases from J, with 11 bases between. CDR3 length: 13 amino acids. CDR3 DNA sequence: TGTGCCAGCAGGTCGACAGTGGCCTACGAGCAGTACTTC. Translated: CASRSTVAYEQYF.

This chain joins TRBV5-1 and TRBJ2-1, with D possibly being TRBD1 (6 bases). This CDR3 is 17 amino acids long. Looked up from germline, CDR1 is SGHRS and CDR2 is YFSETQ. V was shortened by 3 bases and J by 0 bases, with 16 bases between the two germline ends. The CDR3 bases are TGCGCCAGCAGCTCACCTCCGGGACATAGCTCCTACAATGAGCAGTTCTTC. This translates into CASSSPPGHSSYNEQFF.

This clonotype was found a few times. V gene TRBV6-1 combines with J gene TRBJ1-1; D ambiguous. The V end was cut by 5 bases, the J end by 4 bases, with 17 bases between. Germline-derived CDR1 and CDR2 are MNHNS and SASEGT. The CDR3 has 15 amino acids. The CDR3 nucleotides read TGTGCCAGCAGTACCCACGTTACCCTAGGCACTGAAGCTTTCTTT. Amino acid sequence: CASSTHVTLGTEAFF.

This chain links TRBV11-2 with TRBJ2-5, with D possibly matching TRBD2 (6 bases). The V end was cut by 4 bases, the J end by 6 bases, with 12 bases between. CDR3 length: 13 residues. CDR1 is SGHAT, CDR2 FQNNGV, per germline. Written as DNA, the CDR3 is TGTGCCAGCAGCTCTCGGGGGTTTCAGACCCAGTACTTC. This encodes CASSSRGFQTQYF.

The chain is built from TRBV2 and TRBJ1-1, with D maybe TRBD1 (6 bases). The germline CDR1 and CDR2 sequences are SNHLY and FYNNEI. CDR3 size: 15 residues. V was trimmed by 6 bases and J by 1 base, leaving 15 bases between them. CDR3 nucleotide sequence: TGTGCCAGCAGGAAAACCGGGACACAGAACACTGAAGCTTTCTTT. This translates into CASRKTGTQNTEAFF.

This clonotype showed up just a few times. The rearrangement joins TRBV5-6 to TRBJ2-3; D gene ambiguous. The germline V gene has CDR1 SGHDT and CDR2 YYEEEE. Trimming cost V 0 bases and J 0 bases, with 8 bases left between them. The CDR3 sequence is 15 residues long. CDR3 sequence (DNA): TGTGCCAGCAGCTTGGGGGCCTCTAGCACAGATACGCAGTATTTT. Amino acid sequence: CASSLGASSTDTQYF.

This chain uses TRBV20-1 with TRBJ1-2, with D unclear. Germline assignment: CDR1 DFQATT and CDR2 SNEGSKA (reference sequence). V lost 6 bases, J lost 8 bases, and 16 bases lay in between. This CDR3 region has 12 residues. Here the CDR3 DNA reads TGCAGTGCAAGGGCCCTCCCGAGGGGCTACACCTTC. Its protein product is CSARALPRGYTF.

The genes are TRBV2 and TRBJ1-1; no definite D call. The germline V gene has CDR1 SNHLY and CDR2 FYNNEI. Trimming removed 6 bases from V and 1 base from J, with 30 bases in between. This CDR3 spans 20 amino acids. The CDR3: CASSLPSLRTANFANTEAFF. The CDR3 nucleotides are TGTGCCAGCAGCCTTCCCTCCTTACGTACAGCGAACTTTGCGAACACTGAAGCTTTCTTT.

The chain employs TRBV10-3 and TRBJ2-7; D perhaps matches TRBD2 (6 bases). V was pared by 4 bases and J by 6 bases, with 16 bases between. The CDR3 is 14 residues long. From germline, CDR1 is ENHRY and CDR2 SYGVKD. As DNA, the CDR3 is TGTGCCATCAGTGGAGGGACTCCCCCCTCCGAGCAGTACTTC. Its translation: CAISGGTPPSEQYF.

This clonotype was observed a handful of times. The chain employs TRBV29-1 and TRBJ2-3; either TRBD1 or TRBD2 may fit D (6 bases each). CDR1 and CDR2 (germline): SQVTM, ANQGSEA. Trimming took off 0 bases at V and 5 bases at J, with 18 bases between the two ends. The CDR3 consists of 16 residues. CDR3 sequence: CSVEDRYRASEDTQYF. The CDR3, as DNA: TGCAGCGTTGAAGATCGATACAGGGCTAGCGAAGATACGCAGTATTTT.

This clonotype was counted at least ten times. The chain has TRBV27 and TRBJ2-7, with D perhaps being TRBD1 or TRBD2 (6 bases each). This CDR3 has 13 residues. V shed 2 bases and J shed 2 bases, with 7 bases lying between them. The V gene's germline CDR1 is MNHEY and CDR2 SMNVEV (reference sequence). CDR3 sequence (DNA): TGTGCCAGCAGTTTACGGGGGCCCTACGAGCAGTACTTC. This encodes CASSLRGPYEQYF.

This clonotype has only a few counts. The chain has TRBV20-1 and TRBJ2-3; no reliable D call. CDR3 size: 13 residues. V lost 2 bases, J lost 2 bases, and 8 bases lay in between. Germline CDR1 and CDR2: DFQATT and SNEGSKA (reference sequence). CDR3 amino acids: CSARIQITDTQYF. The CDR3 DNA is TGCAGTGCTAGAATCCAGATCACAGATACGCAGTATTTT.

This clonotype occurred many times. The rearrangement links TRBV28 to TRBJ2-3, with TRBD1 as a possible D gene (6 bases). Per the germline V gene, CDR1 is MDHEN and CDR2 is SYDVKM. The CDR3 has 12 amino acids. The V gene lost 7 bases and the J gene lost 7 bases, with 12 bases spanning the gap. The CDR3 here is CASMGAIYTQYF. The CDR3 DNA follows: TGTGCCAGCATGGGGGCCATTTATACGCAGTATTTT.

Comments on this clonotype: At one end the junction does not follow the germline gene, possibly because of a read error. The chain employs TRBV20-1 and TRBJ2-5, with no clear D. The CDR3 is 14 residues long. Germline CDR1 reads DFQATT; CDR2 reads SNEGSKA (reference sequence). The chain's CDR3 is CSARAFSAQGTQYF. In DNA form, the CDR3 reads TGCAGTGCTAGAGCTTTCTCGGCCCAAGGGACCCAGTACTTC.

The rearrangement uses TRBV11-1 and TRBJ2-6; D unclear. This CDR3 is built from 18 residues. Trimming stripped 5 bases from V and 1 base from J, with 18 bases between. Germline CDR1 is SGHAT and CDR2 is FQDESV (reference sequence). Here the CDR3 DNA reads TGTGCCAGCAGCCCCAATATGCAGCTCTTATCTGGGGCCAACGTCCTGACTTTC. Its translation: CASSPNMQLLSGANVLTF.

This chain connects TRBV20-1 to TRBJ2-2; the D gene is possibly TRBD1 (6 bases). The CDR3 is made up of 15 amino acids. V was clipped by 1 base and J by 8 bases, with 17 bases between them. Germline CDR1 is DFQATT and CDR2 is SNEGSKA (reference sequence). CDR3 DNA: TGCAGTGCTAGAGTCCCGGACAGCGGAAGGGGGGAGCTGTTTTTT. Its protein is CSARVPDSGRGELFF.

The CDR3, as DNA: TGTGCCAGCAGCTTTCCGTTGGGAGCTGGGACCCAGTACTTC. Its translation: CASSFPLGAGTQYF. The V and J genes are TRBV7-2 and TRBJ2-5; D may be TRBD2 (5 bases). Germline values: CDR1 SGHTA, CDR2 FQGNSA. The CDR3 extends over 14 amino acids. Trimming left V 3 bases short and J 7 bases short, with 15 bases between.

This rearrangement joins TRBV7-2 to TRBJ2-2, with TRBD1 identical over 9 bases. CDR3 length: 14 residues. Germline CDR1 is SGHTA and CDR2 is FQGNSA. The V and J ends lost 7 bases and 5 bases, in that order; junction bases with no gene match: 5. CDR3 DNA: TGTGCCAGCAACCCCGGGACAGGGACCGGGGAGCTGTTTTTT. It translates to CASNPGTGTGELFF.

The chain combines TRBV6-5 with TRBJ2-2; D call uncertain. Germline CDR1 MNHEY, CDR2 SVGAGI. The CDR3 length is 14 residues. The ends were cut back, 1 base at V and 2 bases at J, with 5 bases in the middle. CDR3 sequence: CASSYWSNTGELFF. Here the CDR3 DNA reads TGTGCCAGCAGTTACTGGAGCAACACCGGGGAGCTGTTTTTT.

The CDR3 nucleotides are TGTGCCAGCAGTGAGACTCCCACGGAGTTCTTC. Protein sequence: CASSETPTEFF. V and J are TRBV6-4 and TRBJ2-1; D unclear. Trimming took off 3 bases at V and 14 bases at J, with 11 bases between the two ends. The CDR3 runs to 11 residues. The germline V gene encodes CDR1 MRHNA and CDR2 SNTAGT.